The 32 T cell receptor beta chains presented below share a single source sample, sequenced in a study of blood T cell repertoires in COVID-19. Sequencing was performed with immunoSEQ multiplex PCR; in TCRdb, only in-frame clones are kept and a portion is missing. The top ten clones hold roughly a tenth of a sample with 200,000 or so clones, around 84% of them seen once. Material for sequencing was peripheral blood. The receptors here all came from a woman of 80 years or more with COVID-19, enrolled during active disease.

The J gene is TRBJ2-1, the V gene TRBV2, with no clear D. The CDR3 is 13 amino acids. Between the trimmed V and J ends, which lost 7 bases and 2 bases, there was a span of 9 bases. Per germline, CDR1 SNHLY and CDR2 FYNNEI. DNA for the CDR3: TGTGCCAGCACCCAGGCAACCTACAATGAGCAGTTCTTC. This encodes CASTQATYNEQFF.

The chain couples TRBV9 to TRBJ2-4, with D maybe TRBD1 (5 bases). V shed 4 bases and J shed 1 base, with 12 bases lying between them. The CDR3 loop spans 15 amino acids. From germline, CDR1 is SGDLS and CDR2 YYNGEE. CDR3 sequence: CASSRQSEAKNIQYF. The CDR3 nucleotides read TGTGCCAGCAGCCGACAGTCCGAGGCCAAAAACATTCAGTACTTC.

The chain is built from TRBV7-9 and TRBJ2-3; no clear D. V lost 5 bases and J 3 bases, leaving 9 bases between the germline ends. There are 13 residues in the CDR3. Germline V lookup: CDR1 SEHNR, CDR2 FQNEAQ (reference sequence). As DNA, the CDR3 is TGTGCCAGCAGCCCTCGGTTGACAGATACGCAGTATTTT. Amino acids: CASSPRLTDTQYF.

This chain uses TRBV11-2 with TRBJ2-3, with 8 bases lining up with TRBD2. Trimming cost V 4 bases and J 1 base; bases outside gene matches: 1. From germline, CDR1 is SGHAT and CDR2 FQNNGV. This CDR3 has 14 amino acids. The CDR3 here is CASSYSGGTDTQYF. Written as DNA, the CDR3 is TGTGCCAGCAGCTATAGCGGGGGCACAGATACGCAGTATTTT.

The chain joins TRBV5-1 to TRBJ2-1; D is perhaps TRBD2 (5 bases). V lost 2 bases and J lost 1, with 10 bases in between. CDR3 length: 15 amino acids. The germline V gene has CDR1 SGHRS and CDR2 YFSETQ. CDR3 sequence reads: CASSFVGESYNEQFF. The CDR3 region has the DNA TGCGCCAGCAGCTTCGTCGGGGAATCCTACAATGAGCAGTTCTTC.

This clone was recorded many times. The chain employs TRBV7-9 and TRBJ1-1, with D possibly being TRBD1 (6 bases). CDR3 size: 13 residues. V was trimmed by 10 bases and J by 4 bases, leaving 16 bases between them. The germline V gene encodes CDR1 SEHNR and CDR2 FQNEAQ (reference sequence). The CDR3 sequence is CATRGGGGTEAFF. CDR3 bases: TGTGCCACCCGAGGGGGGGGTGGCACTGAAGCTTTCTTT.

This chain links TRBV30 with TRBJ2-4; perhaps TRBD1 as D (7 bases). CDR1 is GTSNPN, CDR2 SVGIG, per germline (reference sequence). V lost 4 bases and J 6 bases, leaving 13 bases between the germline ends. The CDR3 totals 13 residues. CDR3 region: CAWKRQGLNIQYF. The CDR3 nucleotides read TGTGCCTGGAAACGACAGGGACTAAACATTCAGTACTTC.

V usage is TRBV11-3 and J usage is TRBJ2-1; D is perhaps TRBD2 (6 bases). Trimming left V 4 bases short and J 2 bases short, with 15 bases between. CDR1 and CDR2 (germline): SGHNT, YENEEA. The CDR3 has 16 residues. The CDR3, as DNA: TGTGCCAGCAGCTCTAGGCCCGGGGGACCCTACAATGAGCAGTTCTTC. Protein: CASSSRPGGPYNEQFF.

The gene calls are TRBV18 and TRBJ2-3; the D gene is possibly TRBD2 (6 bases). Germline CDR1 and CDR2: KGHSH and LQKENI. The CDR3 consists of 15 residues. V shed 4 bases and J shed 1 base, with 12 bases lying between them. The CDR3 region is CASSRLGLGTDTQYF. As DNA, the CDR3 is TGTGCCAGCTCACGGCTGGGACTGGGCACAGATACGCAGTATTTT.

This rearrangement joins TRBV7-2 to TRBJ2-7; TRBD1 aligns across 8 bases. This CDR3 has 14 residues. V lost 5 bases, J lost 2 bases, and 5 bases stayed unmatched. CDR1 and CDR2 (germline): SGHTA, FQGNSA. The CDR3, as DNA: TGTGCCAGCAGCGTATACAGGGGGGCCTACGAGCAGTACTTC. Translated: CASSVYRGAYEQYF.

The chain employs TRBV7-9 and TRBJ1-4; D remains unclear. The CDR3 covers 14 residues. Germline-derived CDR1 and CDR2 are SEHNR and FQNEAQ (reference sequence). V was clipped by 5 bases and J by 0 bases, with 7 bases between them. The CDR3 loop is CASSKSATNEKLFF. The CDR3 nucleotides read TGTGCCAGCAGCAAAAGCGCAACTAATGAAAAACTGTTTTTT. The full variable domain, with the rest looked up from reference TRBV7-9 and TRBJ1-4, is DTGVSQNPRHKITKRGQNVTFRCDPISEHNRLYWYRQTLGQGPEFLTYFQNEAQLEKSRLLSDRFSAERPKGSFSTLEIQRTEQGDSAMYLCASSKSATNEKLFFGSGTQLSVL.

The chain recombines TRBV14 with TRBJ1-2; possibly TRBD1 for D (5 bases). Germline V gene data show CDR1 as SGHDN and CDR2 as FVKESK. Trimming took 1 base from V and 5 from J, leaving 14 bases between them. This CDR3 comprises 15 residues. This CDR3 is CASSQARTPPYGYTF. In nucleotides, the CDR3 is TGTGCCAGCAGCCAAGCCCGGACACCGCCATATGGCTACACCTTC.

The chain carries TRBV28 and TRBJ1-3, with D possibly being TRBD1 (5 bases). The CDR3 is made up of 16 amino acids. Trimming removed 3 bases at V and 0 bases at J, with 12 bases between. Germline lookup yields CDR1 MDHEN and CDR2 SYDVKM. Here the CDR3 DNA reads TGTGCCAGCAGTTTGGGGGGGTCCCTCTCTGGAAACACCATATATTTT. Protein sequence: CASSLGGSLSGNTIYF.

This clone was seen a few times. The chain recombines TRBV18 with TRBJ2-7; a weak D match, TRBD1 (6 bases). The germline CDR1 and CDR2 sequences are KGHSH and LQKENI. The CDR3 extends over 12 amino acids. Trimming pared 6 bases from V and 7 bases from J, leaving 13 bases between. The CDR3 nucleotides are TGTGCCAGCTCGCGACAGGTGGGAGAGCAGTACGTC. Translating it yields CASSRQVGEQYV.

The chain joins TRBV18 to TRBJ1-2; 7 bases agree with TRBD1. After removal of 4 bases from V and 4 bases from J, the junction contained 15 bases not matched to a gene. From germline, CDR1 is KGHSH and CDR2 LQKENI. The CDR3 runs to 17 residues. CDR3 sequence: CASSQQDRVGFGYGYTF. The CDR3 DNA sequence: TGTGCCAGCTCACAACAAGACAGGGTGGGGTTTGGCTATGGCTACACCTTC.

The chain links TRBV12-3 or TRBV12-4 to TRBJ1-1, with 8 bases aligning to TRBD1. With V trimmed by 6 bases and J by 4 bases, 4 bases remained unmatched. This CDR3 is built from 13 residues. CDR3 DNA sequence: TGTGCCAGCAGGTCCACAGGGGGCACTGAAGCTTTCTTT. Amino acids: CASRSTGGTEAFF.

The V call is TRBV3-1 (or the pseudogene TRBV3-2), the J call TRBJ1-6; perhaps TRBD1 as D (6 bases). Germline-derived CDR1 and CDR2 are LGHDT and YNNKEL (reference sequence). The CDR3 has 16 amino acids. Trimming cost V 7 bases and J 9 bases, with 22 bases left between them. This CDR3 is CASNQFGGGAFSPLHF. The CDR3 region has the DNA TGTGCCAGCAACCAGTTTGGGGGGGGCGCTTTTTCACCCCTCCACTTT.

This clone was seen a single time. The rearrangement joins TRBV27 to TRBJ2-1, with 9 bases identical to TRBD1. V dropped 5 bases and J dropped 3; count of bases not matched to a gene: 5. This CDR3 has 15 amino acids. Germline CDR1 reads MNHEY; CDR2 reads SMNVEV (reference sequence). The CDR3 nucleotides read TGTGCCAGCAGTCGAGGACAGGGGCTCTACAATGAGCAGTTCTTC. This gives the protein CASSRGQGLYNEQFF.

The J gene is TRBJ1-5, the V gene TRBV6-5; D gene unclear. The CDR3 covers 15 residues. Between the trimmed V and J ends, which lost 6 bases and 1 base, there was a span of 13 bases. The V gene's germline CDR1 is MNHEY and CDR2 SVGAGI. The chain's CDR3 is CASRSGLGSNQPQHF. The CDR3 nucleotides are TGTGCCAGCAGAAGCGGGCTGGGCAGCAATCAGCCCCAGCATTTT.

The chain is built from TRBV7-2 and TRBJ2-7; TRBD2 agrees at 9 bases. The ends lost 3 bases at V and 2 bases at J; junction bases unmatched: 5. The CDR3 has 15 amino acids. Germline V CDR1 and CDR2: SGHTA, FQGNSA. CDR3 nucleotides: TGTGCCAGCAGCTTGACTAGCGGAGCTACCTACGAGCAGTACTTC. It encodes CASSLTSGATYEQYF.

This chain joins TRBV28 and TRBJ1-6; TRBD1 matches 8 bases. J lost 9 bases, V lost 5 bases, and 12 bases had no gene match. This CDR3 comprises 16 residues. The germline V gene has CDR1 MDHEN and CDR2 SYDVKM. This chain's CDR3 is CASSQTGAVFTSPLHF. CDR3 DNA: TGTGCCAGCAGTCAGACAGGGGCCGTATTTACTTCACCCCTCCACTTT.

J is TRBJ1-5 and V is TRBV5-8; D is unclear. Germline V gene sequence: CDR1 SGHTS, CDR2 YDEGEE. There are 15 residues in the CDR3. V was cut by 7 bases and J by 2 bases, with 16 bases left in between. CDR3 loop: CASGHYGDGNQPQHF. CDR3 nucleotides: TGTGCCAGCGGGCATTACGGGGATGGCAATCAGCCCCAGCATTTT.

The V and J genes are TRBV5-1 and TRBJ2-7; 9 bases are a match to TRBD2. Per germline, CDR1 SGHRS and CDR2 YFSETQ. The CDR3 loop spans 15 amino acids. Unmatched junction bases numbered 11, after V lost 3 bases and J lost 7 bases. CDR3: CASSSSGARVGEQYF. The CDR3 DNA reads TGCGCCAGCAGCTCTAGCGGGGCTCGCGTTGGGGAGCAGTACTTC.

The chain links TRBV19 to TRBJ2-5, with TRBD1 matching over 9 bases. This CDR3 contains 14 residues. Germline V gene data show CDR1 as LNHDA and CDR2 as SQIVND (reference sequence). V was pared by 7 bases and J by 3 bases, with 6 bases of the junction left unmatched. The CDR3 region is CASTDRGRKETQYF. The CDR3 nucleotides are TGTGCCAGTACTGACAGGGGGAGAAAAGAGACCCAGTACTTC.

This clone was seen only a few times. V and J are TRBV7-8 and TRBJ1-5; tentative D call: TRBD1 (6 bases). The CDR3 is 16 residues long. Germline loops: CDR1 SGHVS, CDR2 FQNEAQ. V was cut by 3 bases and J by 3 bases, with 15 bases left in between. The chain's CDR3 is CASSLLGRGVNQPQHF. In nucleotides, the CDR3 is TGTGCCAGCAGCTTGCTCGGCAGGGGAGTCAATCAGCCCCAGCATTTT.

V gene TRBV27 combines with J gene TRBJ2-3, with 7 bases identical to TRBD1. The V and J ends lost 6 bases and 2 bases, in that order; junction bases with no gene match: 5. The CDR3 consists of 14 residues. From germline, CDR1 is MNHEY and CDR2 SMNVEV (reference sequence). CDR3 bases: TGTGCCAGCAGATCGGACAGGAACACAGATACGCAGTATTTT. Its translation is CASRSDRNTDTQYF.

Comment on this clone: Other DNA sequences in the sample encode the same CDR3. This chain links TRBV12-3 or TRBV12-4 with TRBJ1-2; possible D gene TRBD1, 6 bases. Trimming shortened V by 6 bases and J by 2 bases, and 10 bases separated the two germline ends. The CDR3 spans 13 residues. CDR3 DNA sequence: TGTGCCAGCAGCTCCCAGGGGAACTATGGCTACACCTTC. Amino acids: CASSSQGNYGYTF.

This chain uses TRBV18 with TRBJ2-7; D is ambiguous. Germline CDR1 reads KGHSH; CDR2 reads LQKENI. V lost 3 bases, J lost 0 bases, and 6 bases lay in between. This CDR3 contains 13 residues. The CDR3 region is CASSPGNSYEQYV. CDR3 in DNA: TGTGCCAGCTCACCGGGCAACTCCTACGAGCAGTACGTC.

J is TRBJ1-4 and V is TRBV6-1; the D is unclear. Deletions cut 3 bases from V and 7 bases from J, with 9 bases between. This CDR3 has 13 residues. CDR1 MNHNS and CDR2 SASEGT come from the germline V gene. The CDR3 sequence: CASSDRLSEKLFF. The CDR3 nucleotides read TGTGCCAGCAGTGACAGGTTGAGTGAAAAACTGTTTTTT.

V usage is TRBV7-2 and J usage is TRBJ2-1; 12 bases align to TRBD2. This CDR3 is built from 14 residues. With V trimmed by 5 bases and J by 8 bases, 4 bases remained unmatched. The germline V gene has CDR1 SGHTA and CDR2 FQGNSA. The CDR3 DNA reads as TGTGCCAGCAGCACGGGACTAGCGGGCGATGAGCAGTTCTTC. Translated: CASSTGLAGDEQFF.

This chain joins TRBV6-5 and TRBJ2-1; D may be TRBD2 (7 bases). Germline CDR1 is MNHEY and CDR2 is SVGAGI. This CDR3 is 15 amino acids long. Trimming took off 8 bases at V and 5 bases at J, with 19 bases between the two ends. The CDR3 coding sequence is TGTGCCAGCGCTAGGAGGGGGGGGCGAGACAATGAGCAGTTCTTC. Amino acid sequence: CASARRGGRDNEQFF.

The chain uses TRBV7-2 and TRBJ2-5, with a possible D match to TRBD1 (6 bases). This CDR3 contains 15 residues. Germline V gene data show CDR1 as SGHTA and CDR2 as FQGNSA. Trimming stripped 4 bases from V and 7 bases from J, with 19 bases between. The CDR3 sequence is CASSYLQGSAVTQYF. The CDR3 bases are TGTGCCAGCAGCTACCTACAGGGATCCGCCGTGACCCAGTACTTC.